A single sample is the source of the 16 T cell receptor beta chains below, sequenced in a study of immune evolution from preneoplasia to lung adenocarcinoma. Assay: immunoSEQ multiplex PCR; the TCRdb copy retains only in-frame clones and omits some. The profile shows roughly 5,300 clones, about 90% of them singletons. Material for sequencing was FFPE invasive lung adenocarcinoma tissue. The receptors here all came from a person aged 50-70 years with lung adenocarcinoma.

The chain combines TRBV20-1 with TRBJ1-1, with 7 bases fitting TRBD1. The CDR3 covers 11 residues. J was trimmed by 7 bases and V by 6 bases; bases with no gene match: 5. The germline V gene has CDR1 DFQATT and CDR2 SNEGSKA (reference sequence). The chain's CDR3 is CSATGTVEAFF. For the CDR3, the DNA is TGCAGTGCCACGGGGACAGTTGAAGCTTTCTTT.

The chain employs TRBV19 and TRBJ2-7; weak D call: TRBD1 (5 bases). The CDR3 runs 14 residues. V shed 1 base and J shed 3 bases, with 10 bases lying between them. Germline V gene data show CDR1 as LNHDA and CDR2 as SQIVND (reference sequence). The CDR3 reads CASSIAGSFYEQYF. CDR3 in DNA: TGTGCCAGTAGTATAGCAGGGTCCTTCTACGAGCAGTACTTC.

This clone was found a few times. This chain uses TRBV2 with TRBJ1-5; TRBD1 aligns across 9 bases. V was clipped by 6 bases and J by 4 bases; unmatched bases: 7. CDR1 and CDR2 from the germline V gene are SNHLY and FYNNEI. The CDR3 has 15 residues. CDR3 DNA: TGTGCCAGCAGACGCGGGACAGGGAGTAATCAGCCCCAGCATTTT. Residues: CASRRGTGSNQPQHF.

The chain has TRBV19 and TRBJ2-2, with 9 bases matching TRBD1. CDR3 length equals 15 residues. Trimming took 11 bases from V and 4 from J; bases not matched to a gene: 11. Germline CDR1 is LNHDA and CDR2 is SQIVND (reference sequence). CDR3 nucleotides: TGTGCCTCTCGATGGGGACAGGGAAGCACCGGGGAGCTGTTTTTT. Translation: CASRWGQGSTGELFF.

The chain employs TRBV5-6 and TRBJ1-1, with unresolved D. The V gene's germline CDR1 is SGHDT and CDR2 YYEEEE. V shed 0 bases and J shed 8 bases, with 5 bases lying between them. CDR3 length: 11 amino acids. The CDR3 nucleotides read TGTGCCAGCAGCTTGGTAGGCGAAGCTTTCTTT. Its protein product is CASSLVGEAFF.

The rearrangement uses TRBV6-4 and TRBJ1-1; 7 nucleotides line up with TRBD1. The CDR3 runs 12 residues. Germline-derived CDR1 and CDR2 are MRHNA and SNTAGT. The ends lost 8 bases at V and 5 bases at J; junction bases unmatched: 5. DNA for the CDR3: TGTGCCAGCTCGAGGGGGCTTACTGAAGCTTTCTTT. Amino acid sequence: CASSRGLTEAFF.

This chain links TRBV7-2 with TRBJ2-3; D is uncertain. CDR1 SGHTA and CDR2 FQGNSA come from the germline V gene. The CDR3 is made up of 13 amino acids. V was shortened by 4 bases and J by 4 bases, with 9 bases between the two germline ends. CDR3 DNA sequence: TGTGCCAGCAGCTCCACCCGGCCAGATACGCAGTATTTT. Translating gives CASSSTRPDTQYF. The whole variable domain, filled in from reference TRBV7-2 and TRBJ2-3, reads GAGVSQSPSNKVTEKGKDVELRCDPISGHTALYWYRQSLGQGLEFLIYFQGNSAPDKSGLPSDRFSAERTGGSVSTLTIQRTQQEDSAVYLCASSSTRPDTQYFGPGTRLTVL.

The gene calls are TRBV27 and TRBJ2-1, with TRBD2 matching over 8 bases. Unmatched junction bases numbered 8, after V lost 8 bases and J lost 5 bases. The CDR3 covers 14 residues. Germline CDR1 is MNHEY and CDR2 is SMNVEV (reference sequence). The chain's CDR3 is CASCLGLGDNEQFF. As DNA, the CDR3 is TGTGCCAGCTGCCTGGGACTAGGGGACAATGAGCAGTTCTTC.

The chain has TRBV6-5 and TRBJ1-1; a weak D match, TRBD1 (5 bases). Germline V gives CDR1 MNHEY, CDR2 SVGAGI. The CDR3 has 13 amino acids. V gave up 2 bases and J gave up 6 bases, with 10 bases separating them. The CDR3 sequence: CASSYGASAEAFF. The CDR3 nucleotides are TGTGCCAGCAGTTACGGGGCATCGGCTGAAGCTTTCTTT.

To note about this clone: One junction end disagrees with the germline gene, perhaps due to a read error. This rearrangement joins TRBV29-1 to TRBJ2-1; 9 nucleotides align to TRBD1. Germline CDR1 and CDR2: SQVTM and ANQGSEA. There are 16 residues in the CDR3. In DNA, the CDR3 is TGCAGCGCTGAAGGCGGTGGGACAGGGAGATACAATGAGCAGTTCTTC. Protein product: CSAEGGGTGRYNEQFF.

The chain employs TRBV15 and TRBJ1-5; no definite D call. This CDR3 region has 14 residues. Germline V lookup: CDR1 LNHNV, CDR2 YYDKDF (reference sequence). V shed 0 bases and J shed 6 bases, with 9 bases lying between them. CDR3 nucleotides: TGTGCCACCAGCAGAGAGACACGGGGTCAGCCCCAGCATTTT. This translates into CATSRETRGQPQHF.

The chain has TRBV30 and TRBJ2-6; tentatively, D is TRBD2 (6 bases). The CDR3 runs 15 residues. The V end was cut by 0 bases, the J end by 3 bases, with 9 bases between. Germline V CDR1 and CDR2: GTSNPN, SVGIG (reference sequence). The CDR3, as DNA: TGTGCCTGGAGTGTAGGAGGGTTTGGGGCCAACGTCCTGACTTTC. It encodes CAWSVGGFGANVLTF.

The rearrangement links TRBV18 to TRBJ1-1; D might be TRBD1 (6 bases). Trimming removed 2 bases at V and 4 bases at J, with 14 bases between. Germline V CDR1 and CDR2: KGHSH, LQKENI. The CDR3 covers 15 residues. The CDR3: CASSPVRGPSTEAFF. In nucleotides, the CDR3 is TGTGCCAGCTCACCAGTTCGGGGGCCGAGCACTGAAGCTTTCTTT.

The J gene is TRBJ1-5, the V gene TRBV5-1; tentatively, D is TRBD1 (5 bases). V lost 4 bases, J lost 0 bases, and 14 bases lay in between. Germline CDR1 is SGHRS and CDR2 is YFSETQ. The CDR3 is made up of 16 amino acids. CDR3 DNA: TGCGCCAGCAGCCCAGGACACGGGGATAGCAATCAGCCCCAGCATTTT. It encodes CASSPGHGDSNQPQHF.

This clone has more than one count but fewer than ten. The rearrangement links TRBV12-5 to TRBJ2-1, with TRBD2 matching 10 bases. This CDR3 is built from 14 residues. J lost 10 bases, V lost 2 bases, and 5 bases had no gene match. CDR1 and CDR2 from the germline V gene are LGHNT and FRNRAP. CDR3 amino acids: CASGLQLAGVEQFF. CDR3 DNA sequence: TGTGCTAGTGGTTTGCAGCTAGCGGGAGTGGAGCAGTTCTTC.

The chain links TRBV2 to TRBJ2-7, with 7 nucleotides matching TRBD1. Looked up from germline, CDR1 is SNHLY and CDR2 is FYNNEI. The CDR3 consists of 12 residues. Losses at the gene ends were 9 bases for V and 6 bases for J; bases not matched to a gene: 8. The DNA of the CDR3 is TGTGCCAGTACGCAAGGGACAGCCGAGCAGTACTTC. This translates into CASTQGTAEQYF.